This TCR beta chain originates from a study of OX40 agonist ivuxolimab in advanced cancers. About the investigation overall: Ivuxolimab was a fully human IgG2 agonistic monoclonal antibody targeting the costimulatory receptor OX40 (CD134). Intravenous ivuxolimab was administered to patients every 2 weeks at six dose levels: 0.01, 0.1, 0.3, 1.5, 3 and 10 mg/kg. Of the approximately 54 dose-escalation patients, hepatocellular carcinoma was present in roughly 19, melanoma in approximately 15, renal cell carcinoma in 9 and head and neck cancer in 9. A male proportion of almost 85% and a mean age of 60 years, ranging from about 20 to 85, were recorded for the dose-escalation cohort. Prior anti-PD-1, anti-PD-L1 or anti-CTLA-4 therapy was permitted, and 40% of dose-escalation patients had received checkpoint inhibitors. Partial responses were achieved by three dose-escalation patients, of whom one had hepatocellular carcinoma and two had cutaneous melanoma. Peripheral TCRbeta sequencing aimed to test whether ivuxolimab altered TCR sequence diversity and caused clonal T-cell expansion. The paper reports the monotherapy dose-escalation portion (N = 52 patients) of the phase I ivuxolimab trial. On the study overall, not on this receptor specifically: The antigen specificity of the clonally expanded peripheral T cells was not determined. At doses from 0.1 to 3.0 mg/kg, clonal expansion was seen in both CD4+ and CD8+ blood T cells between baseline and week 6. On average, CD8+ T cells showed more expanded clones than CD4+ T cells after ivuxolimab. In the 0.1-3.0 mg/kg groups, partial responders had among the lowest normalized peripheral clonal expansion, particularly in CD8+ T cells. Low levels of normalized T-cell clonal expansion were also shown by some nonresponding patients.

As regards this clone: The antigen it recognizes is unknown. No per-base quality is available; no much larger clone lies one base away.

Genomic DNA was extracted from sorted cells for sequencing of the TCRbeta CDR3 region. The immunoSEQ Assay was used to sequence the TCRbeta CDR3 regions. TCRdb took over this immuneACCESS table, retaining in-frame rearrangements with V and J assigned. Such tables are incomplete; in checked studies, under half of the missing clones stem from an unresolved V gene, and the remainder is unexplained. Counted in this sample were over 50,000 clones; approximately 90% of them appeared once. Of the sample, 1.9% is held by the ten largest clones. From the germline V gene, CDR1 is MNHEY and CDR2 is SVGAGI. V lost 5 bases and J lost 2 bases, and the count of bases not matched to a germline gene is 8. The CDR3 sequence holds 15 residues, the cysteine and phenylalanine included. Just the 45-base CDR3 DNA is kept, in frame starting at base 1. The trial excluded patients who had a history of autoimmune disease or who were on systemic immunosuppression. Peripheral blood for TCR sequencing was collected from all dose cohorts at baseline, on cycle 4 day 1, and on cycle 7 day 1. Samples were obtained from an open-label, multicenter, first-in-human phase I dose-escalation trial of ivuxolimab. Adults with locally advanced or metastatic head and neck squamous cell, hepatocellular, melanoma or renal cell carcinoma were enrolled in the trial. Before TCR sequencing, CD4+ and CD8+ T cells were separately sorted from peripheral blood.

Here the chain combines TRBV6-5 and TRBJ2-7; 8 bases in between match TRBD1. The receptor's source is an adult with an advanced solid tumor such as melanoma, head and neck, liver or kidney cancer. Sequencing was performed on CD4+ or CD8+ T cells sorted from blood, taken in a trial of the OX40 agonist ivuxolimab. In nucleotide form, the sequence is TGTGCCAGCAGTGGTGACAGGGGAGGTGCCTACGAGCAGTACTTC. It encodes CASSGDRGGAYEQYF.